This T cell receptor beta chain was obtained from a study of metastatic and nonmetastatic thyroid tumors. In the study overall: Across blood and tumor or nodule tissue, repertoires from malignant and benign thyroid patients were compared with one another.

Study findings and constraints: It was reported that TCR beta diversity was significantly higher in malignant thyroid tumors than benign nodules, in blood and tumor.

Original processing notes: To classify distant metastasis in papillary thyroid cancer, a model was built from CDR3 differences across clinicopathological groups. TCRdb re-called clones via MiXCR from the PCR reads. In this record, the V and J calls reflect TCRdb's handling and not the investigators' own analysis. The sample contains roughly 30,000 clones, roughly 30% of which appear only once. V dropped 1 base and J dropped 8 bases, with 15 bases sitting between them. This CDR3 is 14 amino acids long. CDR1 is SGHRS, CDR2 YFSETQ, per germline. No treatment had been given to any patient before thyroid surgery. Points on this clone: What it recognizes is unknown.

V usage is TRBV5-1 and J usage is TRBJ1-2, with D unresolved. The sample taken for sequencing was blood. This TCR came from a female donor with papillary thyroid cancer or a benign thyroid nodule (not recorded which). Some clones in this sample may be carry-over from other donors' samples. For the CDR3, the DNA is TGCGCCAGCAGCTTGATTTACGGTTCGGTGGGCTACACCTTC. This gives the protein CASSLIYGSVGYTF.